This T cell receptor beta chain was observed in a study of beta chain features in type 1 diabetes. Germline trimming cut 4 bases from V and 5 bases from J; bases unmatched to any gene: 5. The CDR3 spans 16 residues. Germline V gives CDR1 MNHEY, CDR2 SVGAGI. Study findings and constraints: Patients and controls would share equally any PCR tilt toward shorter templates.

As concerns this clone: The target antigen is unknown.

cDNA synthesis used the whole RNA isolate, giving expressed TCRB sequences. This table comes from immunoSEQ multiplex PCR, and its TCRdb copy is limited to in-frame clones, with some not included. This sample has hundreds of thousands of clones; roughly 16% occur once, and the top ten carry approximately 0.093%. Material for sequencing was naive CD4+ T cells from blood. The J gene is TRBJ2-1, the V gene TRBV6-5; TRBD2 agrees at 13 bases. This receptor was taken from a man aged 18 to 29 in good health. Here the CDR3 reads CASSWGGLAGHNEQFF. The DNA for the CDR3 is TGTGCCAGCAGTTGGGGGGGACTAGCGGGGCACAATGAGCAGTTCTTC.